The 16 T cell receptor beta chains reported below all come from one sample, sequenced in a study of blood T cell repertoires in COVID-19. Generated by immunoSEQ multiplex PCR, the TCRdb table keeps only in-frame clones and is missing some. This table has over 150,000 clones, approximately 86% appearing once. Sequencing was done on a sample of peripheral blood. The receptor set was obtained from a man between 50 and 59 years old with active or convalescent COVID-19.

This chain joins TRBV12-1 and TRBJ2-7; the table's D call of TRBD1 was not tested on the DNA. TRBV12-1 is reported as a pseudogene. There are 14 residues in the CDR3. In nucleotides, the CDR3 is TGTGCCAGCAGCTCAAGACATCCTCCCTACGAGCAGTACTTC. Its translation is CASSSRHPPYEQYF.

This chain uses TRBV5-4 with TRBJ1-5; D is perhaps TRBD1 (5 bases). The CDR3 consists of 14 residues. V shed 5 bases and J shed 5 bases, with 14 bases lying between them. Germline CDR1 SGHNT, CDR2 YYREEE (reference sequence). CDR3 sequence reads: CASRQAGWDQPQHF. The CDR3 nucleotides read TGTGCCAGCAGGCAAGCAGGGTGGGATCAGCCCCAGCATTTT.

The chain couples TRBV19 to TRBJ2-1; 8 bases map to TRBD2. This CDR3 is built from 13 residues. Germline values: CDR1 LNHDA, CDR2 SQIVND (reference sequence). Trimming removed 5 bases from V and 8 bases from J; junction bases left unmatched: 5. The CDR3 DNA reads TGTGCCAGTAGTCCCGGACTAGCTCATGAGCAGTTCTTC. It encodes CASSPGLAHEQFF.

V gene TRBV14 combines with J gene TRBJ1-4; D is unclear. CDR3 length equals 14 residues. In germline, CDR1 is SGHDN, CDR2 FVKESK. Trimming took off 1 base at V and 4 bases at J, with 7 bases between the two ends. The CDR3 nucleotides are TGTGCCAGCAGCCAAGCTCAGATTAATGAAAAACTGTTTTTT. It codes for CASSQAQINEKLFF.

The genes are TRBV2 and TRBJ1-1; tentative D call: TRBD1 (5 bases). Trimming took 4 bases from V and 7 from J, leaving 19 bases between them. CDR1 and CDR2 from the germline V gene are SNHLY and FYNNEI. CDR3 length: 15 residues. CDR3 nucleotide sequence: TGTGCCAGCAGTGGCCCCAGGGCGGGGCAGGTTGAAGCTTTCTTT. Translation gives CASSGPRAGQVEAFF.

The chain combines TRBV4-2 with TRBJ2-1, with TRBD2 identical over 14 bases. The ends lost 5 bases at V and 2 bases at J; junction bases unmatched: 2. CDR1 is LGHNA and CDR2 is YNFKEQ in the germline V gene. This CDR3 has 16 residues. CDR3 nucleotides: TGTGCCAGCAGCGGGACTAGCGGGAGACCCTACAATGAGCAGTTCTTC. Translating gives CASSGTSGRPYNEQFF.

This chain uses TRBV19 with TRBJ1-5; D may be TRBD1 (6 bases). The CDR3 is 17 amino acids. Trimming removed 3 bases from V and 0 bases from J, with 15 bases in between. Germline V lookup: CDR1 LNHDA, CDR2 SQIVND (reference sequence). The CDR3 DNA reads as TGTGCCAGTAGTATGGAGTTCGGGGGGCATAGCAATCAGCCCCAGCATTTT. Its protein is CASSMEFGGHSNQPQHF.

The chain has TRBV28 and TRBJ1-2; D unresolved. Per the germline V gene, CDR1 is MDHEN and CDR2 is SYDVKM. This CDR3 spans 14 amino acids. The V end was cut by 3 bases, the J end by 4 bases, with 12 bases between. The CDR3 nucleotides read TGTGCCAGCAGTTTGGAGGTCCCCATCTATGGCTACACCTTC. Its protein is CASSLEVPIYGYTF.

The V call is TRBV11-3, the J call TRBJ2-3; 9 bases map to TRBD2. The V gene's germline CDR1 is SGHNT and CDR2 YENEEA. Trimming took 1 base from V and 2 from J; bases not matched to a gene: 4. This CDR3 contains 16 residues. CDR3: CASSLVLAGFTDTQYF. For the CDR3, the DNA is TGTGCCAGCAGCTTAGTTCTAGCGGGATTCACAGATACGCAGTATTTT.

This chain connects TRBV20-1 to TRBJ2-7; D remains unclear. Germline-derived CDR1 and CDR2 are DFQATT and SNEGSKA (reference sequence). Trimming left V 6 bases short and J 0 bases short, with 6 bases between. The CDR3 totals 11 residues. The CDR3 DNA follows: TGCAGTGCCCGGAGCTCCTACGAGCAGTACTTC. Amino acids: CSARSSYEQYF.

The V call is TRBV6-5, the J call TRBJ1-1; D possibly corresponds to TRBD1 (6 bases). The CDR3 runs to 14 residues. Trimming removed 6 bases from V and 11 bases from J, with 22 bases in between. Germline CDR1 and CDR2: MNHEY and SVGAGI. CDR3 bases: TGTGCCAGCAGGATCAACAGGGACACCCTGCGGGCTTTCTTT. It is translated as CASRINRDTLRAFF.

The rearrangement joins TRBV5-1 to TRBJ2-3; 7 positions agree with TRBD1. CDR3 length: 15 residues. Germline V gene data show CDR1 as SGHRS and CDR2 as YFSETQ. The trim removed 4 bases at V and 1 base at J, leaving 6 bases unmatched. The CDR3 bases are TGCGCCAGCAGCCAATACAGGGGAGGCACAGATACGCAGTATTTT. Translation: CASSQYRGGTDTQYF.

This chain links TRBV7-9 with TRBJ1-6; D remains ambiguous. Germline V gene lookup returns CDR1 SEHNR and CDR2 FQNEAQ (reference sequence). With 7 bases removed from V and 7 bases from J, the gap between germline ends came to 17 bases. CDR3 size: 15 residues. CDR3 bases: TGTGCCAGCACCTCGGAGGGTGTTAGAAATTCACCCCTCCACTTT. The encoded protein is CASTSEGVRNSPLHF.

For the CDR3, the DNA is TGTGCCAGCAGTCGGCCAACTGACAGGGTGCCGGAGACCCAGCATTTT. This sequence encodes CASSRPTDRVPETQHF. The rearrangement joins TRBV2 to TRBJ1-5; TRBD1 matches at 7 bases. Looked up from germline, CDR1 is SNHLY and CDR2 is FYNNEI. With V trimmed by 5 bases and J by 11 bases, 18 bases remained unmatched. CDR3 length: 16 amino acids. The complete variable domain, with remaining parts taken from reference TRBV2 and TRBJ1-5, reads EPEVTQTPSHQVTQMGQEVILRCVPISNHLYFYWYRQILGQKVEFLVSFYNNEISEKSEIFDDQFSVERPDGSNFTLKIRSTKLEDSAMYFCASSRPTDRVPETQHFGDGTRLSIL.

The chain has TRBV9 and TRBJ2-1; maybe TRBD2 (5 bases). The germline CDR1 and CDR2 sequences are SGDLS and YYNGEE. V was trimmed by 0 bases and J by 8 bases, leaving 9 bases between them. The CDR3 length is 13 residues. The CDR3 loop reads CASSVATSDEQFF. The CDR3 DNA follows: TGTGCCAGCAGCGTAGCTACTAGTGATGAGCAGTTCTTC.

The chain combines TRBV3-1 (or the pseudogene TRBV3-2) with TRBJ2-5; 11 positions agree with TRBD2. The CDR3 covers 15 residues. In germline, CDR1 is LGHDT, CDR2 YNNKEL (reference sequence). V shed 0 bases, J shed 7 bases, and the junction held 4 bases outside the gene matches. CDR3 sequence reads: CASSQDHSGGVTQYF. The CDR3 DNA follows: TGTGCCAGCAGCCAAGACCATAGCGGGGGGGTGACCCAGTACTTC.